These 5 T cell receptor beta chains came from one sample sequenced in a study of T cells in Graves' hyperthyroidism and ophthalmopathy. Amplification of TCR beta CDR3 regions was performed using RNA transcripts as template. An initial round of RT-PCR targeting the TCR CDR3 relied on the HTBI primer set. TCRdb passed the multiplex PCR reads through MiXCR, listing each CDR3 protein once. The repertoire holds roughly 400,000 distinct CDR3 sequences, with around 15% as singletons. The sequenced sample was blood. Receptors originate from a man aged 50-60 years with Graves' ophthalmopathy.

This clonotype was seen many times. V usage is TRBV11-2 and J usage is TRBJ2-3; 11 positions agree with TRBD2. The CDR3 is 16 residues long. Per the germline V gene, CDR1 is SGHAT and CDR2 is FQNNGV. Trimming took 4 bases from V and 3 from J; bases not matched to a gene: 6. CDR3 in amino acids: CASSSLAGVSTDTQYF. The CDR3 coding sequence is TGTGCCAGCAGCTCACTAGCGGGAGTTAGTACAGATACGCAGTATTTT.

V usage is TRBV25-1 and J usage is TRBJ2-2, with 9 bases that match TRBD1. Germline V gene lookup returns CDR1 MGHDK and CDR2 SYGVNS. Trimming removed 7 bases from V and 3 bases from J; junction bases left unmatched: 6. This CDR3 is built from 15 residues. The CDR3 nucleotides read TGTGCCAGCACGCCCGGGACAGGGTACACCGGGGAGCTGTTTTTT. This translates into CASTPGTGYTGELFF.

This clonotype was seen at least ten times. This sequence joins TRBV19 and TRBJ1-2; 7 bases map to TRBD1. The germline CDR1 and CDR2 sequences are LNHDA and SQIVND (reference sequence). J lost 7 bases, V lost 5 bases, and 13 bases had no gene match. The CDR3 extends over 15 amino acids. The CDR3: CASSPQTGKGSGYTF. CDR3 coding DNA: TGTGCCAGTAGTCCACAGACAGGGAAGGGCTCTGGCTACACCTTC.

Concerning this clonotype itself: Relative to the germline gene, one junction end is altered; a read error may explain this. The V and J genes are TRBV12-3 or TRBV12-4 and TRBJ2-5; tentative D call: TRBD2 (5 bases). CDR3 length: 13 residues. CDR3 sequence (DNA): TGTGGCAGCAACTTACTAGGGTCAGAGACCCAGTACTTC. Translation gives CGSNLLGSETQYF.

This sequence joins TRBV12-5 and TRBJ1-5; the match to TRBD1 covers 7 bases. Trimming at V came to 3 bases and at J to 2 bases, leaving 7 bases not matched to a gene. The CDR3 contains 16 residues. Germline assignment: CDR1 LGHNT and CDR2 FRNRAP. The CDR3, as DNA: TGTGCTAGTGGTTTCTCGACAGGGAACGGCAATCAGCCCCAGCATTTT. Amino acid sequence: CASGFSTGNGNQPQHF.